The 13 T cell receptor beta chains in this list originate from one sample, sequenced in a study of T cell responses to AZD1222 COVID-19 vaccine. Only in-frame clones appear in the TCRdb table, and some are missing; sequencing was by immunoSEQ multiplex PCR. The data show roughly 120,000 clones, with roughly nine tenths seen just once and about 4.5% held by the top ten. The material sequenced was peripheral blood, taken on day 0 of AZD1222 vaccination. These receptor sequences come from an adult in good health.

The chain links TRBV14 to TRBJ1-2, with a possible D match to TRBD1 (6 bases). This CDR3 is built from 14 residues. The V and J ends lost 2 bases and 4 bases respectively, with 11 bases between them. CDR1 SGHDN and CDR2 FVKESK come from the germline V gene. CDR3 amino acids: CASSQNRVGYGYTF. As DNA, the CDR3 is TGTGCCAGCAGCCAAAACAGGGTTGGCTATGGCTACACCTTC.

The chain is built from TRBV7-9 and TRBJ2-2; 8 bases are shared with TRBD1. CDR3 length equals 16 residues. Germline CDR1 reads SEHNR; CDR2 reads FQNEAQ (reference sequence). V lost 5 bases to trimming and J lost 6 bases; unmatched junction nucleotides: 11. CDR3 nucleotide sequence: TGTGCCAGCAGCCACCGACGGGACAGGAGACCCGGGGAGCTGTTTTTT. Its translation: CASSHRRDRRPGELFF.

The CDR3 DNA reads as TGTGCCAGTACCCCCGGGGTGTTCCCCTACGAGCAGTACTTC. Translated: CASTPGVFPYEQYF. V usage is TRBV19 and J usage is TRBJ2-7, with D possibly matching TRBD2 (5 bases). V was clipped by 7 bases and J by 2 bases, with 15 bases between them. From germline, CDR1 is LNHDA and CDR2 SQIVND (reference sequence). The CDR3 covers 14 residues.

The J gene is TRBJ1-6, the V gene TRBV27; the match to TRBD1 covers 7 bases. The CDR3 is 17 residues long. Germline values: CDR1 MNHEY, CDR2 SMNVEV (reference sequence). V lost 3 bases, J lost 3 bases, and 8 bases stayed unmatched. The DNA of the CDR3 is TGTGCCAGCAGTTTTCGAGTCCGGGACAGCTATAATTCACCCCTCCACTTT. Its translation: CASSFRVRDSYNSPLHF.

This clone was detected only a few times. V usage is TRBV4-1 and J usage is TRBJ1-2; 7 bases are shared with TRBD1. The CDR3 runs to 17 residues. The J segment lost 1 base and the V segment lost 4 bases, leaving 12 bases of the junction unmatched. CDR1 is MGHRA and CDR2 is YSYEKL in the germline V gene. The CDR3, as DNA: TGCGCCAGCAGCCGCGGACATCACAGGGGTTTTAACTATGGCTACACCTTC. Translating gives CASSRGHHRGFNYGYTF.

The V and J genes are TRBV3-1 (or the pseudogene TRBV3-2) and TRBJ1-1; D is undetermined. The CDR3 extends over 12 amino acids. The ends were cut back, 3 bases at V and 2 bases at J, with 4 bases in the middle. CDR1 is LGHDT and CDR2 is YNNKEL in the germline V gene (reference sequence). The CDR3 region is CASSHENTEAFF. DNA for the CDR3: TGTGCCAGCAGCCATGAAAACACTGAAGCTTTCTTT.

The rearrangement links TRBV11-2 to TRBJ2-3, with D perhaps TRBD2 (6 bases). The CDR3 has 14 residues. Trimming removed 4 bases from V and 3 bases from J, with 11 bases in between. Germline V gives CDR1 SGHAT, CDR2 FQNNGV. CDR3: CASSSGVGTDTQYF. Written as DNA, the CDR3 is TGTGCCAGCAGCTCGGGAGTCGGGACAGATACGCAGTATTTT.

This CDR3 is CASSLGDGLVQETQYF. In nucleotides, the CDR3 is TGTGCCAGCAGCTTAGGGGACGGGTTGGTCCAAGAGACCCAGTACTTC. The V call is TRBV7-7, the J call TRBJ2-5; D may be TRBD1 or TRBD2 (5 bases each). Looked up from germline, CDR1 is SSHAT and CDR2 is FNYEAQ (reference sequence). V gave up 1 base and J gave up 1 base, with 13 bases separating them. The CDR3 loop spans 16 amino acids.

Concerning this clone itself: The junction departs from germline at one end; a sequencing error may be responsible. The chain joins TRBV23-1 to TRBJ1-5, with 8 bases lining up with TRBD1. TRBV23-1 is an ORF, with its function uncertain. The CDR3 extends over 14 amino acids. The CDR3 here is CASSPDRVNQPQHF. The DNA of the CDR3 is TGCGCTAGCAGCCCGGACAGGGTAAATCAGCCCCAGCATTTT.

This sequence joins TRBV14 and TRBJ1-1; the D gene is possibly TRBD1 (5 bases). CDR1 and CDR2 (germline): SGHDN, FVKESK. This CDR3 is built from 13 residues. V shed 4 bases and J shed 5 bases, with 11 bases lying between them. CDR3 protein: CASSRDPRTEAFF. The CDR3 nucleotides read TGTGCCAGCAGCCGGGACCCGAGGACTGAAGCTTTCTTT.

In this sample, this clone turned up once. The chain joins TRBV6-5 to TRBJ2-2; D is uncertain. The CDR3 length is 13 residues. Germline V gene sequence: CDR1 MNHEY, CDR2 SVGAGI. V lost 3 bases and J lost 8, with 10 bases in between. CDR3 region: CASSYSGVGELFF. The CDR3 DNA sequence: TGTGCCAGCAGTTATAGTGGAGTGGGGGAGCTGTTTTTT.

This sequence joins TRBV2 and TRBJ2-2; 8 bases line up with TRBD1. The CDR3 runs 13 residues. The V gene's germline CDR1 is SNHLY and CDR2 FYNNEI. V lost 5 bases, J lost 5 bases, and 1 base stayed unmatched. For the CDR3, the DNA is TGTGCCAGCAGTAGGGACAGGACCGGGGAGCTGTTTTTT. Encoded protein: CASSRDRTGELFF. Full variable domain (missing parts from reference TRBV2 and TRBJ2-2): EPEVTQTPSHQVTQMGQEVILRCVPISNHLYFYWYRQILGQKVEFLVSFYNNEISEKSEIFDDQFSVERPDGSNFTLKIRSTKLEDSAMYFCASSRDRTGELFFGEGSRLTVL.

V is TRBV7-9 and J is TRBJ1-4; a weak D match, TRBD1 (6 bases). The V and J ends lost 2 bases and 5 bases respectively, with 15 bases between them. The CDR3 runs 16 residues. The germline V gene encodes CDR1 SEHNR and CDR2 FQNEAQ (reference sequence). CDR3 DNA: TGTGCCAGCAGCTTACACGGCGGACAGAGCAATGAAAAACTGTTTTTT. Protein: CASSLHGGQSNEKLFF.